This entry lists 13 T cell receptor beta chains sequenced from one sample in a study of blood T cell repertoires in COVID-19. Sequenced by immunoSEQ multiplex PCR; TCRdb stores in-frame clones only, minus some. The profile shows around 400,000 clones, 70% to 90% of them singletons. Sequenced material: PBMCs or T cells enriched from blood (not recorded which). The receptors come from a woman between 18 and 30 years old who had been exposed to COVID-19.

A word on this clone: The missing conserved phenylalanine or tryptophan at the end of this CDR3 makes a read error likely. The limits of the CDR3 on the DNA are not certain, so only TCRdb's listed CDR3 is given. The chain couples TRBV10-3 to TRBJ1-4; the table's D call of TRBD1 was not tested on the DNA. The CDR3 numbers 17 amino acids, ends counted. CDR1 and CDR2 from the germline V gene are ENHRY and SYGVKD. CDR3 sequence reads: CAIRRNWQDRAYPFGFS.

The chain has TRBV7-3 and TRBJ2-2, with D possibly TRBD2 on 6 matching bases. Germline CDR1 SGHTA, CDR2 FQGTGA. Trimming removed 5 bases at V and 5 bases at J, with 12 bases between. The CDR3 covers 14 residues. CDR3 amino acids: CASSPGGSTGELFF. The CDR3 region has the DNA TGTGCCAGCAGCCCAGGAGGGTCGACCGGGGAGCTGTTTTTT.

V and J are TRBV9 and TRBJ2-1, with a tentative D call TRBD2 (7 bases). This CDR3 contains 16 residues. V dropped 5 bases and J dropped 0 bases, with 15 bases sitting between them. Germline CDR1 SGDLS, CDR2 YYNGEE. As DNA, the CDR3 is TGTGCCAGCAGAGCAGGCGGGGGCAGCTCCTACAATGAGCAGTTCTTC. Protein product: CASRAGGGSSYNEQFF.

The J gene is TRBJ2-7, the V gene TRBV28; D is possibly TRBD1 (5 bases). CDR3 size: 14 residues. Germline assignment: CDR1 MDHEN and CDR2 SYDVKM. V was pared by 6 bases and J by 2 bases, with 14 bases between. The CDR3 loop reads CASSSHRLAYEQYF. DNA for the CDR3: TGTGCCAGCAGCTCCCACAGGTTGGCCTACGAGCAGTACTTC.

The V call is TRBV7-3, the J call TRBJ2-7, with a weak D call TRBD1 (7 bases). The ends were cut back, 5 bases at V and 2 bases at J, with 16 bases in the middle. CDR1 SGHTA and CDR2 FQGTGA come from the germline V gene. The CDR3 consists of 15 residues. This chain's CDR3 is CASSLSQGGTYEQYF. CDR3 DNA sequence: TGTGCCAGCAGCCTTAGCCAGGGGGGTACCTACGAGCAGTACTTC. Variable domain in full (rest from reference TRBV7-3 and TRBJ2-7): GAGVSQTPSNKVTEKGKYVELRCDPISGHTALYWYRQSLGQGPEFLIYFQGTGAADDSGLPNDRFFAVRPEGSVSTLKIQRTERGDSAVYLCASSLSQGGTYEQYFGPGTRLTVT.

The chain uses TRBV19 and TRBJ1-5; D unclear. The V gene's germline CDR1 is LNHDA and CDR2 SQIVND (reference sequence). The V end was cut by 5 bases, the J end by 4 bases, with 12 bases between. The CDR3 contains 14 residues. The CDR3 coding sequence is TGTGCCAGTAGTGCTGTAGGAGGGAATCAGCCCCAGCATTTT. It yields the protein CASSAVGGNQPQHF.

A single count supports this clone. V and J are TRBV4-3 and TRBJ2-7; TRBD1 matches 8 bases. This CDR3 comprises 17 residues. Germline CDR1 is LGHNA and CDR2 is YSLEER. Losses at the gene ends were 4 bases for V and 2 bases for J; bases not matched to a gene: 13. The CDR3 DNA reads as TGCGCCAGCAGCCCAGACCAGGGGGCGGCCAGGACCTACGAGCAGTACTTC. Amino acids: CASSPDQGAARTYEQYF.

J is TRBJ2-5 and V is TRBV12-3 or TRBV12-4; 11 bases match TRBD2. The CDR3 runs to 13 residues. V shed 5 bases, J shed 6 bases, and the junction held 2 bases outside the gene matches. CDR3 in DNA: TGTGCCAGCAGTCGGACTAGCGGGCAGACCCAGTACTTC. Protein sequence: CASSRTSGQTQYF.

The rearrangement uses TRBV18 and TRBJ2-2, with 11 bases matching TRBD2. The germline V gene encodes CDR1 KGHSH and CDR2 LQKENI. The V and J ends lost 6 bases and 6 bases, in that order; junction bases with no gene match: 9. The CDR3 totals 16 residues. This CDR3 reads CASSPPSGRRAGELFF. The CDR3 DNA reads as TGTGCCAGCTCCCCCCCTAGCGGGAGGAGAGCCGGGGAGCTGTTTTTT. Variable domain in full (rest from reference TRBV18 and TRBJ2-2): NAGVMQNPRHLVRRRGQEARLRCSPMKGHSHVYWYRQLPEEGLKFMVYLQKENIIDESGMPKERFSAEFPKEGPSILRIQQVVRGDSAAYFCASSPPSGRRAGELFFGEGSRLTVL.

The chain uses TRBV6-2 or TRBV6-3 and TRBJ1-2, with D hard to call. Trimming took off 5 bases at V and 1 base at J, with 17 bases between the two ends. The CDR3 spans 16 residues. Germline V gene data show CDR1 as MNHEY and CDR2 as SVGEGT. Written as DNA, the CDR3 is TGTGCCAGCAGTCAACAAAGACACCTCAATAACTATGGCTACACCTTC. Translating gives CASSQQRHLNNYGYTF.

This clone was detected only once. The rearrangement links TRBV5-1 to TRBJ1-2; 8 bases map to TRBD1. This CDR3 has 15 amino acids. V shed 4 bases and J 6 bases; nucleotides not matched to a gene: 11. Germline V gene sequence: CDR1 SGHRS, CDR2 YFSETQ. The CDR3 loop reads CASSNGQGGFNGYTF. The DNA for the CDR3 is TGCGCCAGCAGCAACGGACAGGGAGGATTCAATGGCTACACCTTC. Combining the CDR3 with reference TRBV5-1 and TRBJ1-2 gives the whole variable domain KAGVTQTPRYLIKTRGQQVTLSCSPISGHRSVSWYQQTPGQGLQFLFEYFSETQRNKGNFPGRFSGRQFSNSRSEMNVSTLELGDSALYLCASSNGQGGFNGYTFGSGTRLTVV.

V usage is TRBV7-6 and J usage is TRBJ2-7, with 7 bases identical to TRBD2. V lost 0 bases to trimming and J lost 5 bases; unmatched junction nucleotides: 7. CDR1 and CDR2 (germline): SGHVS, FNYEAQ. This CDR3 has 15 residues. The CDR3 bases are TGTGCCAGCAGCTTAGCTGGCGGGAGCTTCGACGAGCAGTACTTC. It encodes CASSLAGGSFDEQYF.

The chain uses TRBV5-1 and TRBJ1-1; 8 nucleotides match TRBD1. V lost 3 bases to trimming and J lost 7 bases; unmatched junction nucleotides: 11. The CDR3 contains 15 residues. The germline V gene encodes CDR1 SGHRS and CDR2 YFSETQ. DNA of the CDR3: TGCGCCAGCAGCTCCGGACAGGGACGATCAGGTGAAGCTTTCTTT. Its translation: CASSSGQGRSGEAFF.